Listed below are T cell receptor beta chains from one sample, sequenced in a study of PD-L1 blockade in urothelial cancer. Profiling relied on immunoSEQ multiplex PCR, and the TCRdb table lists in-frame clones only, not all of them. The sample holds around 42,000 clones; roughly four fifths are singletons and the top ten take 2.5% to 3%. Sequenced material: PBMCs, taken around atezolizumab (anti-PD-L1) treatment. These receptors were taken from a man aged 70-80 years with urothelial cancer. CDR3s include the opening cysteine and the closing phenylalanine or tryptophan. D genes are given only for firm matches. Clone size is shown for a subset of rows, as once, few, many or a class of expanded clone.

V: TRBV2
D: TRBD1
size: .
J: TRBJ2-1
DNA: TGTGCCAGCAGACAAACAGGGGTAAGGTACAATGAGCAGTTCTTC
CDR3: CASRQTGVRYNEQFF

V: TRBV9
D: TRBD2
size: .
J: TRBJ2-1
DNA: TGTGCCAGCAGCGAACCAGCGGGAGACCCTTACAATGAGCAGTTCTTC
CDR3: CASSEPAGDPYNEQFF

V: TRBV11-2
D: .
size: .
J: TRBJ2-3
DNA: TGTGCCAGCAGCTTAATGGAGATAGGCCCAGATACGCAGTATTTT
CDR3: CASSLMEIGPDTQYF

V: TRBV9
D: TRBD1
size: .
J: TRBJ1-3
DNA: TGTGCCAGCAGCGTGGGACAGGGTCCCCCTGGAAACACCATATATTTT
CDR3: CASSVGQGPPGNTIYF

V: TRBV5-4
D: .
size: .
J: TRBJ2-1
DNA: TGTGCCAGCAGCTCTCGCCCCGGCGGAGACGACTACAATGAGCAGTTCTTC
CDR3: CASSSRPGGDDYNEQFF

V: TRBV11-3
D: TRBD2
size: .
J: TRBJ2-7
DNA: TGTGCCAGCAGCTTAGGACTAGCGGGAGGTTCCGAGCAGTACTTC
CDR3: CASSLGLAGGSEQYF

V: TRBV4-1
D: .
size: .
J: TRBJ2-3
DNA: TGCGCCAGCAGCCAAGTTCGAGGGGATACGCAGTATTTT
CDR3: CASSQVRGDTQYF

V: TRBV5-4
D: TRBD1
size: .
J: TRBJ2-5
DNA: TGTGCCAGCAGCTCTCCTGGGGACAGCCAAGAGACCCAGTACTTC
CDR3: CASSSPGDSQETQYF

V: TRBV2
D: TRBD2
size: .
J: TRBJ2-1
DNA: TGTGCCAGCAGGAGGACTAGCGGGAACAATGAGCAGTTCTTC
CDR3: CASRRTSGNNEQFF

V: TRBV2
D: TRBD2
size: .
J: TRBJ2-3
DNA: TGTGCCAGCAGTGTCTACACTAGCGGAGAGAGCACAGATACGCAGTATTTT
CDR3: CASSVYTSGESTDTQYF

V: TRBV11-1
D: .
size: .
J: TRBJ2-7
DNA: TGTGCCAGCAGTGTACCCGGGGGCTACGAGCAGTACTTC
CDR3: CASSVPGGYEQYF

V: TRBV27
D: TRBD2
size: .
J: TRBJ2-7
DNA: TGTGCCAGCAGTTTAAAGGCTAGCGGGACCTACGAGCAGTACTTC
CDR3: CASSLKASGTYEQYF

V: TRBV6-6
D: .
size: .
J: TRBJ1-3
DNA: TGTGCCAGCAGTTTCGACGGGATCACCATATATTTT
CDR3: CASSFDGITIYF

V: TRBV5-5
D: .
size: few
J: TRBJ2-7
DNA: TGTGCCAGCAGCCCCGGCCGGACAAAAGACTACGAGCAGTACTTC
CDR3: CASSPGRTKDYEQYF

V: TRBV10-3
D: .
size: .
J: TRBJ2-1
DNA: TGTGCCATCAGCCCCGGGGAATACAATGAGCAGTTCTTC
CDR3: CAISPGEYNEQFF

V: TRBV12-2
D: .
size: few
J: TRBJ1-1
DNA: TGTGCAAGTCGCTTAGGGCGGCAGCCGAACATAGCGAACACTGAAGCTTTCTTT
CDR3: CASRLGRQPNIANTEAFF

V: TRBV11-2
D: TRBD2
size: .
J: TRBJ2-1
DNA: TGTGCCAGCAGCCCGACTAGCGGGGACAATGAGCAGTTCTTC
CDR3: CASSPTSGDNEQFF

V: TRBV27
D: .
size: .
J: TRBJ2-1
DNA: TGTGCCAGCAGTTTTTCCGGACATCTCAATGAGCAGTTCTTC
CDR3: CASSFSGHLNEQFF

V: TRBV7-2
D: .
size: once
J: TRBJ1-4
DNA: TGTGCCAGCAGCTTATTTCGGGGAGAAAATGAAAAACTGTTTTTT
CDR3: CASSLFRGENEKLFF

V: TRBV4-3
D: .
size: once
J: TRBJ1-1
DNA: TGCGCCAGCAGCCAAGAGGAGGCGAGAGGCACTGAAGCTTTCTTT
CDR3: CASSQEEARGTEAFF

V: TRBV6-6
D: .
size: .
J: TRBJ1-5
DNA: TGTGCCAGCAGTTTTCAGGGTGGCAGCAATCAGCCCCAGCATTTT
CDR3: CASSFQGGSNQPQHF

V: TRBV7-8
D: TRBD1
size: .
J: TRBJ2-7
DNA: TGTGCCAGCAGCCTCCCCCGGACAGGGCTCTCCTACGAGCAGTACTTC
CDR3: CASSLPRTGLSYEQYF

V: TRBV15
D: .
size: .
J: TRBJ1-3
DNA: TGTGCCACTGTCAATCGGGGGGGAAACACCATATATTTT
CDR3: CATVNRGGNTIYF

V: TRBV11-2
D: TRBD2
size: .
J: TRBJ2-7
DNA: TGTGCCAGCAGCCTCGGGACTAGCGGATCCTACGAGCAGTACTTC
CDR3: CASSLGTSGSYEQYF

V: TRBV10-1
D: .
size: .
J: TRBJ1-2
DNA: TGCGCCAGCACCGGGACACCACAATATGGCTACACCTTC
CDR3: CASTGTPQYGYTF

V: TRBV4-3
D: .
size: .
J: TRBJ1-2
DNA: TGCGCCAGCAGCCAAGATCTCGGGGGGAACTATGGCTACACCTTC
CDR3: CASSQDLGGNYGYTF

V: TRBV9
D: .
size: .
J: TRBJ1-3
DNA: TGTGCCAGCAGCGCGTCCCTCCCTGGAAACACCATATATTTT
CDR3: CASSASLPGNTIYF

V: TRBV5-1
D: TRBD1
size: .
J: TRBJ2-5
DNA: TGCGCCAGCAGCTTGACCGTATACCGACAGGGCGGCGAGACCCAGTACTTC
CDR3: CASSLTVYRQGGETQYF

V: TRBV11-2
D: .
size: .
J: TRBJ2-1
DNA: TGTGCCAGCAGCTTAACTAGTTTTATCGACAATGAGCAGTTCTTC
CDR3: CASSLTSFIDNEQFF

V: TRBV7-3
D: .
size: .
J: TRBJ2-1
DNA: TGTGCCAGCAGCTTTTCGGGATGGGATGAGCAGTTCTTC
CDR3: CASSFSGWDEQFF

V: TRBV29-1
D: .
size: .
J: TRBJ2-2
DNA: TGCAGCGCATCCTTTGGGCTGTACACCGGGGAGCTGTTTTTT
CDR3: CSASFGLYTGELFF

V: TRBV11-2
D: .
size: .
J: TRBJ2-2
DNA: TGTGCCAGCAGCTTATCGGGGTTTGTCACCGGGGAGCTGTTTTTT
CDR3: CASSLSGFVTGELFF

V: TRBV7-2
D: .
size: .
J: TRBJ2-7
DNA: TGTGCCAGCACCCCTGGTGTGGGCTTCTCCTACGAGCAGTACTTC
CDR3: CASTPGVGFSYEQYF

V: TRBV4-3
D: .
size: .
J: TRBJ2-1
DNA: TGCGCCAGCAGCCAAGATGGGCAGTATGTTGAGCAGTTCTTC
CDR3: CASSQDGQYVEQFF

V: TRBV9
D: TRBD2
size: .
J: TRBJ2-7
DNA: TGTGCCAGCAGCGTGGGCGGGGGATCCGAGCAGTACTTC
CDR3: CASSVGGGSEQYF

V: TRBV10-3
D: TRBD1
size: .
J: TRBJ2-1
DNA: TGTGCCATCAAGGAAGACAGGGGAGGCAATGAGCAGTTCTTC
CDR3: CAIKEDRGGNEQFF

V: TRBV9
D: .
size: .
J: TRBJ2-2
DNA: TGTGCCAGCAGCGTAGTGGAGACCGGGGAGCTGTTTTTT
CDR3: CASSVVETGELFF

V: TRBV6-5
D: TRBD1
size: .
J: TRBJ1-1
DNA: TGTGCCAGCAGTCCACAGGGGCATTACACTGAAGCTTTCTTT
CDR3: CASSPQGHYTEAFF

V: TRBV5-1
D: .
size: once
J: TRBJ2-2
DNA: TGCGCCAGCAGCTTAGACAGAACGAACACCGGGGAGCTGTTTTTT
CDR3: CASSLDRTNTGELFF

V: TRBV27
D: .
size: .
J: TRBJ2-7
DNA: TGTGCCAGCAGTTTGAGGGAGCCGAATTTCTACGAGCAGTACTTC
CDR3: CASSLREPNFYEQYF

V: TRBV5-1
D: .
size: .
J: TRBJ2-1
DNA: TGCGCCAGCAGCTTGAAGAATCTGGATAATCTAATATCCGCGGGATACAATGAGCAGTTCTTC
CDR3: CASSLKNLDNLISAGYNEQFF

V: TRBV18
D: .
size: .
J: TRBJ2-5
DNA: TGTGCCAGCTCTCTAAGCGGTGAAGAGACCCAGTACTTC
CDR3: CASSLSGEETQYF

V: TRBV21-1
D: .
size: once
J: TRBJ2-7
DNA: TGTGCCAGCAGCCCCCAGTATCAGGGAGGGTCCTCCTACGAGCAGTACTTC
CDR3: CASSPQYQGGSSYEQYF

V: TRBV4-1
D: TRBD2
size: .
J: TRBJ2-3
DNA: TGCGCCAGCAGCCTTGGGGCAGCGGGAGGGGACCCAGATACGCAGTATTTT
CDR3: CASSLGAAGGDPDTQYF

V: TRBV5-6
D: TRBD1
size: .
J: TRBJ2-7
DNA: TGTGCCAGCAGCTTACTGGACAGGAGCTCCTACGAGCAGTACTTC
CDR3: CASSLLDRSSYEQYF

V: TRBV9
D: .
size: .
J: TRBJ2-3
DNA: TGTGCCAGCTCACCGATCCTAGGACTGACGCTGGGCACAGATACGCAGTATTTT
CDR3: CASSPILGLTLGTDTQYF

V: TRBV6-1
D: TRBD2
size: .
J: TRBJ2-1
DNA: TGTGCCAGCAGTGACTTTCACGGGGGGGATTCCTACAATGAGCAGTTCTTC
CDR3: CASSDFHGGDSYNEQFF

V: TRBV7-6
D: .
size: .
J: TRBJ1-1
DNA: TGTGCCAGCAGCTTGCAGGACAGCGGCACTGAAGCTTTCTTT
CDR3: CASSLQDSGTEAFF

V: TRBV18
D: TRBD1
size: .
J: TRBJ1-1
DNA: TGTGCCAGCTCCCTCGGACAGGGGGCGGAGAACACTGAAGCTTTCTTT
CDR3: CASSLGQGAENTEAFF

V: TRBV14
D: .
size: .
J: TRBJ1-2
DNA: TGTGCCAGCAGCCACGTTATTAACTATGGCTACACCTTC
CDR3: CASSHVINYGYTF

V: TRBV9
D: .
size: once
J: TRBJ2-2
DNA: TGTGCCAGCAGCGTGCTAAACGCCGGGGAGCTGTTTTTT
CDR3: CASSVLNAGELFF

V: TRBV2
D: .
size: .
J: TRBJ1-1
DNA: TGTGCCAGCAGTGAACAACAGAACACTGAAGCTTTCTTT
CDR3: CASSEQQNTEAFF

V: TRBV30
D: .
size: .
J: TRBJ1-3
DNA: TGTGCCTGGAGTCACGCGGGGGGAAACACCATATATTTT
CDR3: CAWSHAGGNTIYF

V: TRBV5-6
D: TRBD2
size: .
J: TRBJ2-1
DNA: TGTGCCAGCAGCTTGCGGGGGGTTAAAAAGTTCTTC
CDR3: CASSLRGVKKFF

V: TRBV5-1
D: TRBD1
size: once
J: TRBJ2-5
DNA: TGCGCCAGCAGCACGGCGGACAGGCAAGAGACCCAGTACTTC
CDR3: CASSTADRQETQYF

V: TRBV4-3
D: .
size: .
J: TRBJ2-2
DNA: TGCGCCAGCAGCCAAGACCTACAGGGTCTGAACACCGGGGAGCTGTTTTTT
CDR3: CASSQDLQGLNTGELFF

V: TRBV5-6
D: TRBD1
size: .
J: TRBJ2-7
DNA: TGTGCCAGCAGGTACCGGGACAGCCTCTACGAGCAGTACTTC
CDR3: CASRYRDSLYEQYF

V: TRBV11-1
D: .
size: .
J: TRBJ1-2
DNA: TGTGCCAGCAGCTTAACTCCGGAGATCTATGGCTACACCTTC
CDR3: CASSLTPEIYGYTF

V: TRBV7-8
D: .
size: .
J: TRBJ2-7
DNA: TGTGCCAGCAGCTTAGGCCCGGGGGAGCAGTACTTC
CDR3: CASSLGPGEQYF

V: TRBV6-1
D: .
size: .
J: TRBJ2-1
DNA: TGTGCCAGCAACGGTCAATTCAATGAGCAGTTCTTC
CDR3: CASNGQFNEQFF